This TCR beta chain appears in the sequencing data of a study of cytomegalovirus exposure and HLA in healthy donors. Study results and limitations: Later analysis associated a missense DCLRE1C variant with TCR beta V- and J-gene trimming. Information on immune exposure was restricted to one variable (CMV serostatus). Being indistinguishable, some V segments were excluded, TRBV6-2 and TRBV6-3 among them.

Germline CDR1 SNHLY, CDR2 FYNNEI. The CDR3 has 15 residues. V lost 6 bases and J lost 9; bases outside the gene matches: 7. PCR was performed using 60 Vbeta and 13 Jbeta primers. Profiling relied on immunoSEQ multiplex PCR, and the TCRdb table lists in-frame clones only, not all of them. This table has 150,000 to 200,000 clones, roughly 70% appearing once. Comment on this clone: What it recognizes is unknown.

Sequencing used PBMCs. This TCR came from a girl aged 5-17 years in good health and CMV-seronegative. This chain links TRBV2 with TRBJ2-1; TRBD2 matches 14 bases. The CDR3 loop reads CASRETSGGATEQFF. Written as DNA, the CDR3 is TGTGCCAGCAGGGAGACTAGCGGGGGGGCCACTGAGCAGTTCTTC.